By share, the clone carrying this T cell receptor beta chain ranks as large (0.1 to 1%). Its target is unknown. This entry is derived from a study of CD4 T cell repertoires in COVID-19. Study as a whole: Relabeled CFSE-low cells, IL-2-expanded for about nine days, met spikes from other coronaviruses.

Stimulation with autologous monocytes and recombinant SARS-CoV-2 spike or nucleoprotein produced proliferating antigen-reactive T cell lines. Input was approximately 5.5x10^5 cells per stimulated subset. Some clones are missing from TCRdb's copy, which holds only in-frame ones; the method was immunoSEQ multiplex PCR. Here the sample spans some 390 clones, roughly 8.3% being singletons. The CDR3 covers 13 residues. Trimming stripped 3 bases from V and 8 bases from J, with 13 bases between. CDR1 and CDR2 (germline): LNHDA, SQIVND (reference sequence). Study results and limitations: Sharing of several most expanded SARS-CoV-2-reactive clonotypes across memory subsets suggested intraclonal diversification.

Material: central memory CD4+ T cells, cultured in vitro, obtained after recovery from COVID-19. The V call is TRBV19, the J call TRBJ1-2; D gene ambiguous. This TCR was sampled from a human donor who had COVID-19. In nucleotides, the CDR3 is TGTGCCAGTAGTATTAAGAGTAGGTTAGGCTACACCTTC. Its translation is CASSIKSRLGYTF.